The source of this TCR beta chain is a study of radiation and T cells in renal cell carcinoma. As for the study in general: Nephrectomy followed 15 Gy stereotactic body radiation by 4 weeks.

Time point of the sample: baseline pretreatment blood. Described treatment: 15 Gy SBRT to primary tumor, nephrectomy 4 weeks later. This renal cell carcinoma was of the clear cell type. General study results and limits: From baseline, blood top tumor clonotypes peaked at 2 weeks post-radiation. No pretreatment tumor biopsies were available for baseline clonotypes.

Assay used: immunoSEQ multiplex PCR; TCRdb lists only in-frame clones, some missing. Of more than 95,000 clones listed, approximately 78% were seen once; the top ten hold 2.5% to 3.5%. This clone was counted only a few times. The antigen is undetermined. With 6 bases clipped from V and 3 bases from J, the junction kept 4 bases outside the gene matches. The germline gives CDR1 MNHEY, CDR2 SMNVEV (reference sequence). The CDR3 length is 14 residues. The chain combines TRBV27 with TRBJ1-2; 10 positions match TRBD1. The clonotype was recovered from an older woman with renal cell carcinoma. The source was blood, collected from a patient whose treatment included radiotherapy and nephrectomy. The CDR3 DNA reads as TGTGCCAGCAGCCCGACAGGGGGCGACTATGGCTACACCTTC. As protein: CASSPTGGDYGYTF.